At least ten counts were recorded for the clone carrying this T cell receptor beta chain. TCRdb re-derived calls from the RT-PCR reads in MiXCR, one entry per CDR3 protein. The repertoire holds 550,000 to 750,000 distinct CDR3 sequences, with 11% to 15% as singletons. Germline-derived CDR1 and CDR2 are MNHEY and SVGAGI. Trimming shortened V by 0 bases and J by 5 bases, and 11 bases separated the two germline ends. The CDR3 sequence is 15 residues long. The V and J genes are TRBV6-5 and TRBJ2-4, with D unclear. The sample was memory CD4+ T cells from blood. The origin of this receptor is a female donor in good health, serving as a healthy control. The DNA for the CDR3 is TGTGCCAGCAGTTACTCTTACGCAGGCCAAAACATTCAGTACTTC. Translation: CASSYSYAGQNIQYF.